This T cell receptor (beta chain) was identified during a study of blood T cell repertoires in COVID-19. The wider study: Sites across the United States, Italy and Spain contributed samples from acute and convalescent COVID-19.

This clone has just one count. Per the original data handling: Reference gene primer amplification gave nucleated cell count estimates. Measured with immunoSEQ multiplex PCR; TCRdb has only the in-frame clones, and not every one. The V and J calls and clone size are taken from that table; D and trimming were inferred from the DNA. The data hold around 90,000 clones, with roughly 80% observed a single time. The CDR3 is 17 residues long. The V end was cut by 1 base, the J end by 0 bases, with 16 bases between. In germline, CDR1 is LNHNV, CDR2 YYDKDF (reference sequence). The chain couples TRBV15 to TRBJ2-7; a possible D gene is TRBD1 (5 bases). The specimen was peripheral blood. This clonotype was sampled from a human donor in a cohort sampled during active COVID-19. In DNA form, the CDR3 reads TGTGCCACCAGCAGAGTTCGACAAAGACAGATCTCCTACGAGCAGTACTTC. Its protein product is CATSRVRQRQISYEQYF.